This T cell receptor beta chain derives from a study of OX40 agonist ivuxolimab in advanced cancers. Notes on the study in general: Clonal expansion by week 6 occurred in CD4+ and CD8+ blood T cells (at 0.1 to 3.0 mg/kg).

The count of this clone is one. As yet, its antigen is unknown. This CDR3 comprises 16 residues. Germline trimming cut 2 bases from V and 3 bases from J; bases unmatched to any gene: 6. The germline V gene has CDR1 SGHVS and CDR2 FNYEAQ. TCRdb's table, derived via immunoSEQ multiplex PCR, lists solely in-frame clones and lacks some. This sample has about 30,000 clones, with 90% found just once. The chain couples TRBV7-6 to TRBJ2-2; TRBD2 aligns across 7 bases. The sequenced sample was CD4+ or CD8+ T cells sorted from blood, obtained in a trial of the OX40 agonist ivuxolimab. The source of this sequence is an adult with an advanced solid tumor such as melanoma, head and neck, liver or kidney cancer. CDR3 amino acids: CASSLISGEHTGELFF. The CDR3 bases are TGTGCCAGCAGCTTAATAAGCGGGGAGCACACCGGGGAGCTGTTTTTT.